The 24 T cell receptor beta chains presented below share a single source sample, sequenced in a study of blood T cell repertoires in COVID-19. Libraries were prepared by immunoSEQ multiplex PCR; TCRdb keeps only in-frame clonotypes and omits some of them. The sample lists a few hundred thousand clones; just over 85% were seen once. Sequencing input: PBMCs or T cells enriched from blood (not recorded which). These receptor sequences come from a woman in her forties or fifties with acute COVID-19.

This clone was found a few times. V and J are TRBV5-1 and TRBJ2-3; the match to TRBD2 covers 8 bases. V lost 4 bases to trimming and J lost 0 bases; unmatched junction nucleotides: 4. CDR1 is SGHRS and CDR2 is YFSETQ in the germline V gene. The CDR3 has 15 residues. The CDR3 reads CASSSSGTSTDTQYF. CDR3 bases: TGCGCCAGCAGCAGTAGCGGGACGAGCACAGATACGCAGTATTTT.

The rearrangement links TRBV29-1 to TRBJ1-5, with unresolved D. The germline CDR1 and CDR2 sequences are SQVTM and ANQGSEA. The CDR3 is 12 amino acids. The V gene lost 5 bases and the J gene lost 3 bases, with 8 bases spanning the gap. CDR3: CSVLVVNQPQHF. CDR3 DNA: TGCAGCGTTCTAGTAGTCAATCAGCCCCAGCATTTT.

V usage is TRBV5-5 and J usage is TRBJ1-1; weak D call: TRBD1 (6 bases). The CDR3 loop spans 14 amino acids. V was trimmed by 3 bases and J by 5 bases, leaving 14 bases between them. The germline gives CDR1 SGHKS, CDR2 YYEKEE (reference sequence). This CDR3 reads CASSSHRVVTEAFF. The CDR3 nucleotides read TGTGCCAGCAGCTCACACAGGGTAGTGACTGAAGCTTTCTTT.

The chain joins TRBV5-1 to TRBJ2-2; TRBD2 is a possible D gene (5 bases). V lost 3 bases, J lost 4 bases, and 19 bases lay in between. The length of the CDR3 is 17 residues. Looked up from germline, CDR1 is SGHRS and CDR2 is YFSETQ. The CDR3 coding sequence is TGCGCCAGCAGCTCCGGTGACGCGCGGGTCCCCACCGGGGAGCTGTTTTTT. Its translation: CASSSGDARVPTGELFF.

V and J are TRBV5-1 and TRBJ2-1; TRBD1 matches at 12 bases. With V trimmed by 0 bases and J by 9 bases, 7 bases remained unmatched. Looked up from germline, CDR1 is SGHRS and CDR2 is YFSETQ. The CDR3 contains 16 residues. CDR3 coding DNA: TGCGCCAGCAGCTTGGAACCGGGACAGGGGGCTGGTGAGCAGTTCTTC. This sequence encodes CASSLEPGQGAGEQFF.

The J gene is TRBJ1-1, the V gene TRBV30; TRBD1 might be the D (5 bases). CDR1 and CDR2 from the germline V gene are GTSNPN and SVGIG (reference sequence). The CDR3 totals 11 residues. V was clipped by 5 bases and J by 4 bases, with 8 bases between them. The CDR3 DNA reads TGTGCCTGGGGGGCTCTCACTGAAGCTTTCTTT. Amino acids: CAWGALTEAFF.

This chain joins TRBV5-1 and TRBJ2-5; 9 bases are a match to TRBD1. The germline V gene encodes CDR1 SGHRS and CDR2 YFSETQ. This CDR3 contains 15 residues. The V and J ends lost 4 bases and 4 bases, in that order; junction bases with no gene match: 8. CDR3: CASSLPQGAGETQYF. Written as DNA, the CDR3 is TGCGCCAGCAGCCTACCACAGGGGGCCGGAGAGACCCAGTACTTC.

The chain employs TRBV7-2 and TRBJ1-1; no firm D call. The V end was cut by 5 bases, the J end by 2 bases, with 12 bases between. The CDR3 is made up of 14 amino acids. Germline-derived CDR1 and CDR2 are SGHTA and FQGNSA. In DNA, the CDR3 is TGTGCCAGCAGCGCGAGACACCTAAACACTGAAGCTTTCTTT. It yields the protein CASSARHLNTEAFF.

The chain combines TRBV19 with TRBJ2-6, with 9 bases identical to TRBD2. Germline V gene data show CDR1 as LNHDA and CDR2 as SQIVND (reference sequence). This CDR3 spans 17 amino acids. Trimming removed 5 bases from V and 0 bases from J; junction bases left unmatched: 5. DNA of the CDR3: TGTGCCAGTAGTCGGACTAGCGATAGCTCTGGGGCCAACGTCCTGACTTTC. Translated, it gives CASSRTSDSSGANVLTF.

The chain uses TRBV4-3 and TRBJ2-3; unclear D gene. This CDR3 has 14 amino acids. CDR1 and CDR2 from the germline V gene are LGHNA and YSLEER. Trimming cost V 0 bases and J 2 bases, with 6 bases left between them. The CDR3 here is CASSQDVHTDTQYF. The CDR3 coding sequence is TGCGCCAGCAGCCAAGACGTACACACAGATACGCAGTATTTT.

A single count supports this clone. V and J are TRBV5-4 and TRBJ2-7; 8 bases fit TRBD1. J was trimmed by 6 bases and V by 3 bases; bases with no gene match: 8. Per germline, CDR1 SGHNT and CDR2 YYREEE (reference sequence). The CDR3 is 14 residues long. The CDR3 DNA reads TGTGCCAGCAGCTGGGGACAGGAATTTTCCGAGCAGTACTTC. As protein: CASSWGQEFSEQYF.

J is TRBJ2-3 and V is TRBV5-1; 9 bases match TRBD1. CDR3 length: 16 residues. With V trimmed by 1 base and J by 4 bases, 7 bases remained unmatched. Germline CDR1 is SGHRS and CDR2 is YFSETQ. CDR3 nucleotide sequence: TGCGCCAGCAGCTTGTCGGGACAGGGACGGGCAGATACGCAGTATTTT. Its protein product is CASSLSGQGRADTQYF.

The chain combines TRBV30 with TRBJ1-1, with 7 bases lining up with TRBD1. Germline V gene sequence: CDR1 GTSNPN, CDR2 SVGIG (reference sequence). The CDR3 runs to 10 residues. V shed 5 bases and J 10 bases; nucleotides not matched to a gene: 4. The CDR3 spells CAWGTARAFF. The DNA for the CDR3 is TGTGCCTGGGGGACAGCTCGAGCTTTCTTT.

The CDR3 here is CSASDLAGGSYNEQFF. Here the CDR3 DNA reads TGCAGTGCTAGTGACTTAGCGGGGGGCTCCTACAATGAGCAGTTCTTC. V gene TRBV20-1 combines with J gene TRBJ2-1; 10 bases fit TRBD2. Germline values: CDR1 DFQATT, CDR2 SNEGSKA (reference sequence). The junction had 5 bases not matched to a gene; V was cut back by 3 bases and J by 0 bases. The CDR3 is made up of 16 amino acids.

The chain joins TRBV27 to TRBJ1-5; tentative D call: TRBD1 (6 bases). V was pared by 2 bases and J by 11 bases, with 16 bases between. Germline V CDR1 and CDR2: MNHEY, SMNVEV (reference sequence). The CDR3 extends over 14 amino acids. The CDR3 DNA follows: TGTGCCAGCAGTTTAGGGCAGGGGCACTTGGCCCAGCATTTT. Its translation is CASSLGQGHLAQHF.

This clone has a handful of counts. The chain joins TRBV2 to TRBJ2-3, with 12 bases identical to TRBD2. J lost 6 bases, V lost 7 bases, and 5 bases had no gene match. This CDR3 is built from 14 residues. The germline CDR1 and CDR2 sequences are SNHLY and FYNNEI. CDR3 nucleotide sequence: TGTGCCAGCACTTTGACTAGCGGGAGTGATACGCAGTATTTT. Its protein is CASTLTSGSDTQYF.

Remarks on this clone: Other DNA variants within this sample encode the same CDR3. The genes are TRBV3-1 (or the pseudogene TRBV3-2) and TRBJ1-2; D not certain. Germline CDR1 is LGHDT and CDR2 is YNNKEL (reference sequence). V was clipped by 0 bases and J by 4 bases, with 6 bases between them. The CDR3 is made up of 13 amino acids. In nucleotides, the CDR3 is TGTGCCAGCAGCCAAGACCGGGGCTATGGCTACACCTTC. Protein sequence: CASSQDRGYGYTF.

This clone was found once. The chain carries TRBV5-1 and TRBJ1-1; 7 nucleotides line up with TRBD1. This CDR3 comprises 15 residues. The junction had 5 bases not matched to a gene; V was cut back by 0 bases and J by 3 bases. The germline CDR1 and CDR2 sequences are SGHRS and YFSETQ. Written as DNA, the CDR3 is TGCGCCAGCAGCTTGGGTGCAGGGGGTGACACTGAAGCTTTCTTT. Translating it yields CASSLGAGGDTEAFF.

J is TRBJ1-6 and V is TRBV6-4; TRBD1 matches 9 bases. Per germline, CDR1 MRHNA and CDR2 SNTAGT. The CDR3 is 13 residues long. V lost 6 bases and J lost 14; bases outside the gene matches: 8. As DNA, the CDR3 is TGTGCCAGCAGCATCATACAGGGGGCGGCCCTCCACTTT. This sequence encodes CASSIIQGAALHF.

The chain has TRBV5-1 and TRBJ1-4; D remains ambiguous. This CDR3 region has 14 residues. Per the germline V gene, CDR1 is SGHRS and CDR2 is YFSETQ. V was clipped by 0 bases and J by 2 bases, with 5 bases between them. DNA for the CDR3: TGCGCCAGCAGCTTGGCCCAGACTAATGAAAAACTGTTTTTT. Translation: CASSLAQTNEKLFF.

In its sample, this clone was seen a few times. J is TRBJ2-7 and V is TRBV4-3; a possible D gene is TRBD2 (6 bases). Deletions cut 3 bases from V and 2 bases from J, with 11 bases between. This CDR3 has 14 amino acids. Germline lookup yields CDR1 LGHNA and CDR2 YSLEER. DNA for the CDR3: TGCGCCAGCAGCCAGGACGGGGGTCCCTACGAGCAGTACTTC. Protein sequence: CASSQDGGPYEQYF.

J is TRBJ1-5 and V is TRBV7-8, with a tentative D call TRBD1 (5 bases). Germline V gene data show CDR1 as SGHVS and CDR2 as FQNEAQ. CDR3 size: 15 residues. The V end lost 1 base, the J end lost 5 bases, and 12 bases lay between the germline ends. CDR3 DNA: TGTGCCAGCAGCTTAGGGTGGGCAGGGCATCAGCCCCAGCATTTT. Its translation is CASSLGWAGHQPQHF.

The rearrangement uses TRBV4-1 and TRBJ1-1; 7 bases map to TRBD1. Trimming cost V 2 bases and J 0 bases; bases outside gene matches: 6. Germline CDR1 is MGHRA and CDR2 is YSYEKL. CDR3 length: 16 amino acids. CDR3 amino acids: CASSQTGQTLNTEAFF. The CDR3 bases are TGCGCCAGCAGCCAAACGGGACAGACCTTGAACACTGAAGCTTTCTTT.

This rearrangement joins TRBV28 to TRBJ2-7; TRBD1 matches at 9 bases. The CDR3 spans 18 residues. J was trimmed by 6 bases and V by 3 bases; bases with no gene match: 18. The V gene's germline CDR1 is MDHEN and CDR2 SYDVKM. CDR3 protein: CASSFRIDSGTGMSEQYF. The CDR3 DNA follows: TGTGCCAGCAGTTTCCGTATTGATTCCGGGACAGGGATGTCCGAGCAGTACTTC.